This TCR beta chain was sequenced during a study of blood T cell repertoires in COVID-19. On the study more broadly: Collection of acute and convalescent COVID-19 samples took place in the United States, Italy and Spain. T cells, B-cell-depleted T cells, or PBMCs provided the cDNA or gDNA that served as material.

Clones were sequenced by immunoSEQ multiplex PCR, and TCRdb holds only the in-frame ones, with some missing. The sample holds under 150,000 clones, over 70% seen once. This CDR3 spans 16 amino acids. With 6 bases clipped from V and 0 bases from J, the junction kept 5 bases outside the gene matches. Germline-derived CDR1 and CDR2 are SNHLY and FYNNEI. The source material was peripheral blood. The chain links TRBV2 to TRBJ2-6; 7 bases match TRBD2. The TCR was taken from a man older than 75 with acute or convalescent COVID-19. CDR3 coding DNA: TGTGCCAGCAGGGGCGGGGGATCCTCTGGGGCCAACGTCCTGACTTTC. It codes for CASRGGGSSGANVLTF.